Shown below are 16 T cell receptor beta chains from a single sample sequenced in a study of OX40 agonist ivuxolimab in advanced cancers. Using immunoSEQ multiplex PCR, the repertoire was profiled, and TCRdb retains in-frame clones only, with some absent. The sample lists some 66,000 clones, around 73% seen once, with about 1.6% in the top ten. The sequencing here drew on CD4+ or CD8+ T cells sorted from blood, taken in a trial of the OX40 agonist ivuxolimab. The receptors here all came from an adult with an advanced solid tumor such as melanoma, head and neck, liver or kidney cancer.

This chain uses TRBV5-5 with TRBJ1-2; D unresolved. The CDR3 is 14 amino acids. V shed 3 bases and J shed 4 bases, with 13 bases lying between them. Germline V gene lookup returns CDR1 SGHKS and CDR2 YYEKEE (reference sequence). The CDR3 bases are TGTGCCAGCAGCTCAGGCAGCCTCCTCTATGGCTACACCTTC. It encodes CASSSGSLLYGYTF. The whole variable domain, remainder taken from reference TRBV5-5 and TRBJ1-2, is DAGVTQSPTHLIKTRGQQVTLRCSPISGHKSVSWYQQVLGQGPQFIFQYYEKEERGRGNFPDRFSARQFPNYSSELNVNALLLGDSALYLCASSSGSLLYGYTFGSGTRLTVV.

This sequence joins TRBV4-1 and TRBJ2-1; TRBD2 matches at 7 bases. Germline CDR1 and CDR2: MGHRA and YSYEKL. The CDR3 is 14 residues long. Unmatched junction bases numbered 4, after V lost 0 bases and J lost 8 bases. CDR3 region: CASSQETSPHEQFF. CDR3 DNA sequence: TGCGCCAGCAGCCAAGAGACTAGCCCACATGAGCAGTTCTTC.

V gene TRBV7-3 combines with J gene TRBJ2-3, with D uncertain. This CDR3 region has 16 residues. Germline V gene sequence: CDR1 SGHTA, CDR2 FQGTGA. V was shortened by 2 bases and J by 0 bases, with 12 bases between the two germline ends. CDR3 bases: TGTGCCAGCAGCTTACAAGCCGCCGTTAGCACAGATACGCAGTATTTT. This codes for CASSLQAAVSTDTQYF.

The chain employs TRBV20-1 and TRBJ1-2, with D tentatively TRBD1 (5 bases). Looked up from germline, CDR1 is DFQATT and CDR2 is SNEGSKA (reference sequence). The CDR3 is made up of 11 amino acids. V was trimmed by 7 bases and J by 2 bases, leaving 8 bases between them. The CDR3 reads CSVDRNYGYTF. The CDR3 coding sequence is TGCAGTGTTGACAGAAACTATGGCTACACCTTC.

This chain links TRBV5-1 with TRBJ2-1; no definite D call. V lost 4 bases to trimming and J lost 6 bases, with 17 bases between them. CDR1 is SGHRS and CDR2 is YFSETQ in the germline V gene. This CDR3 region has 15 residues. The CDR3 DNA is TGCGCCAGCAGCCCCCAGTCGAGCCTCGGCAATGAGCAGTTCTTC. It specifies CASSPQSSLGNEQFF.

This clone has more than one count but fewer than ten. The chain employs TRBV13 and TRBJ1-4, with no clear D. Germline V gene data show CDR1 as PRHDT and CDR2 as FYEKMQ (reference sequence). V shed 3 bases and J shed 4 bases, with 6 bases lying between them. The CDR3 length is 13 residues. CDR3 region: CASSFQLNEKLFF. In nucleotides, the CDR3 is TGTGCCAGCAGCTTCCAGCTTAATGAAAAACTGTTTTTT. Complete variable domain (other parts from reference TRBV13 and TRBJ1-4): AAGVIQSPRHLIKEKRETATLKCYPIPRHDTVYWYQQGPGQDPQFLISFYEKMQSDKGSIPDRFSAQQFSDYHSELNMSSLELGDSALYFCASSFQLNEKLFFGSGTQLSVL.

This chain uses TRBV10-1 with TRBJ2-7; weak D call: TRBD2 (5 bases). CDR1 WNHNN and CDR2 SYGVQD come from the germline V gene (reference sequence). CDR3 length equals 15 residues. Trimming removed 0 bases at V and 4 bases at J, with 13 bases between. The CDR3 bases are TGCGCCAGCAGTGAGTCAAAACGGGGATATTACGAGCAGTACTTC. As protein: CASSESKRGYYEQYF.

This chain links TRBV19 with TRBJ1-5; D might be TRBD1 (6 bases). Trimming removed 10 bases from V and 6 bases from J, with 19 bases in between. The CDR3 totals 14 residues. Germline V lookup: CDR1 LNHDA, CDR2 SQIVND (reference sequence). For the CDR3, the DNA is TGTGCCACCAATGAACAGGGAAGGGGTCAGCCCCAGCATTTT. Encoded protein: CATNEQGRGQPQHF.

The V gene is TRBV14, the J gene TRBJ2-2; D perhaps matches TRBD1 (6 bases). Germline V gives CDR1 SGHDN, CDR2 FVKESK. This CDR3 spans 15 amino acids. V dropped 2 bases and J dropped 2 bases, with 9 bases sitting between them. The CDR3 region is CASSQFGGNTGELFF. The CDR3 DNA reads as TGTGCCAGCAGCCAATTTGGGGGCAACACCGGGGAGCTGTTTTTT.

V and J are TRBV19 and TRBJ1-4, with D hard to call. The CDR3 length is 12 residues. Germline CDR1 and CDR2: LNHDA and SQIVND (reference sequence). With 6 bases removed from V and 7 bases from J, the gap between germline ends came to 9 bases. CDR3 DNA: TGTGCCAGTAGGATGATTGGTGAAAAACTGTTTTTT. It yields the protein CASRMIGEKLFF.

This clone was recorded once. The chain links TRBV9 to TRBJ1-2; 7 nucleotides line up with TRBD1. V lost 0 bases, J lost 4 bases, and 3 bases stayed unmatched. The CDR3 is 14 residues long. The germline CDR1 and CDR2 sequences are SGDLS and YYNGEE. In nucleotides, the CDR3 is TGTGCCAGCAGCGTAGGGGCAGGGGGCTATGGCTACACCTTC. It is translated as CASSVGAGGYGYTF.

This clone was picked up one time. CDR3 sequence (DNA): TGTGCCAGCATACCTCCGGGGGTCTCCTACAATGAGCAGTTCTTC. Translation: CASIPPGVSYNEQFF. The rearrangement joins TRBV28 to TRBJ2-1; maybe TRBD2 (6 bases). The germline gives CDR1 MDHEN, CDR2 SYDVKM. The CDR3 extends over 15 amino acids. Trimming took off 7 bases at V and 0 bases at J, with 13 bases between the two ends.

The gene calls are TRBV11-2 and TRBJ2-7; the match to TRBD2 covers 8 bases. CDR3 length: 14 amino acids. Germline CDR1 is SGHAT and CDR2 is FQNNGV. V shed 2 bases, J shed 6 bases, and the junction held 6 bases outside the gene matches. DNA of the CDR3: TGTGCCAGCAGCTTAAGGGCGGGAGGCGGCGAGCAGTACTTC. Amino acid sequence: CASSLRAGGGEQYF. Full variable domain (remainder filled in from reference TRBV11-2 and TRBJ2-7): EAGVAQSPRYKIIEKRQSVAFWCNPISGHATLYWYQQILGQGPKLLIQFQNNGVVDDSQLPKDRFSAERLKGVDSTLKIQPAKLEDSAVYLCASSLRAGGGEQYFGPGTRLTVT.

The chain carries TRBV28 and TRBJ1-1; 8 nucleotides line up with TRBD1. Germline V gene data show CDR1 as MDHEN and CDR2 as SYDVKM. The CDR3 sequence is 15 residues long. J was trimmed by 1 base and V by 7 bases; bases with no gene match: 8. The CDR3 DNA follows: TGTGCCAGCACCCCCGGACAGGGTAGGAACACTGAAGCTTTCTTT. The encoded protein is CASTPGQGRNTEAFF.

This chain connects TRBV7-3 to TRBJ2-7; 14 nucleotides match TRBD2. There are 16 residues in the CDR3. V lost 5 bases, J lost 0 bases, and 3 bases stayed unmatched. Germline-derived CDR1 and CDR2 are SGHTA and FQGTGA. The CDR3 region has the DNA TGTGCCAGCAGCCCCGGGACTAGCGGGAGCTCCTACGAGCAGTACTTC. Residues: CASSPGTSGSSYEQYF.

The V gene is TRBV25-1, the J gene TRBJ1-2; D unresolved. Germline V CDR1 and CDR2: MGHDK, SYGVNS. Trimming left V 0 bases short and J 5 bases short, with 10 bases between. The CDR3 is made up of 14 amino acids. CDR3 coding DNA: TGTGCCAGCAGTGAATATGGTGGGAAATATGGCTACACCTTC. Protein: CASSEYGGKYGYTF.